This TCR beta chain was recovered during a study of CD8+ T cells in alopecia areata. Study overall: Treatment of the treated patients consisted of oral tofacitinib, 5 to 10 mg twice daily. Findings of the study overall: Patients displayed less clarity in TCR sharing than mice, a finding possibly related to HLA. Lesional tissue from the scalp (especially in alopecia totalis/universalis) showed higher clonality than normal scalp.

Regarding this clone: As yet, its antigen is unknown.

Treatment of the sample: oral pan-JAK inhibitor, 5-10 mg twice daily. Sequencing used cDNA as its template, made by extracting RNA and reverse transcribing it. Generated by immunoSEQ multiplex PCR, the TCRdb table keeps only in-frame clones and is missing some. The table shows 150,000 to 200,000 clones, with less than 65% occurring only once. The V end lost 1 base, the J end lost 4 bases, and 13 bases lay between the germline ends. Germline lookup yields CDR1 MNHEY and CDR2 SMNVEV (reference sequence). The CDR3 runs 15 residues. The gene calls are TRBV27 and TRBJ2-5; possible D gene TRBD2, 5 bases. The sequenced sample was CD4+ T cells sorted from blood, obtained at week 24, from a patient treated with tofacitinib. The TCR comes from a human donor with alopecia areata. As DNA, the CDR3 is TGTGCCAGCAGTTTATTGCCAACGAGGGTAGAGACCCAGTACTTC. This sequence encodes CASSLLPTRVETQYF.